This entry features one T cell receptor (beta chain) sequence. No antigen is known for it. This CDR3 has 16 amino acids. This entry belongs to a study of T cell clusters in autoimmune cytopenias. Multiplex touch-down PCR amplified TRB using TRB-A and TRB-B pools in one tube. TCRdb reprocessed the multiplex PCR reads; each CDR3 protein has one entry and no DNA is given. The sample shows 5,300 or so distinct CDR3 sequences, and roughly 18% sits with its ten largest clones. Broader study findings: Active autoimmune hepatitis patients had about 3-fold fewer exclusive TRB clusters than healthy donors. Clustering suggested that physiological T cell clusters were missing in primary autoimmune cytopenia patients.

TRB amplification used around 0.25 ug of peripheral blood genomic DNA. The genes are TRBV12-3 or TRBV12-4 and TRBJ1-5; the D call of TRBD1 rests on TCRdb alone, since no DNA is present to check it. The sequence was obtained from a human donor with an autoimmune cytopenia or autoimmune hepatitis (not recorded which). What was sequenced was peripheral blood. The CDR3 loop reads CASSSRTGGGGQPQHF.